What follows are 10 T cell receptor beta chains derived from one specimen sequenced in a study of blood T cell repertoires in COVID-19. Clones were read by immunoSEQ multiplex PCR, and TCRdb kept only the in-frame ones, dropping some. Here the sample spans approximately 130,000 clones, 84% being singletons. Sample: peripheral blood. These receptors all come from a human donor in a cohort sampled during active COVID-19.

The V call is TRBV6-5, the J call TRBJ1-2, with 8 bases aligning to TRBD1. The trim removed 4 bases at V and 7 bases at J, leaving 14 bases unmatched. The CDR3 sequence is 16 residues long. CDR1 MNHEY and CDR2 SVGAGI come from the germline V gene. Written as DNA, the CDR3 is TGTGCCAGCAGTTCCGACGGGGCAGGGGGCGCCGGTGGCTACACCTTC. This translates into CASSSDGAGGAGGYTF.

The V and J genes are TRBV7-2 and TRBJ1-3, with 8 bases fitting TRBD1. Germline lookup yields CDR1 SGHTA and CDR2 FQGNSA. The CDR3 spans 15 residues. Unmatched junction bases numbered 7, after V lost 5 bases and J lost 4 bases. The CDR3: CASSRGDRWGNTIYF. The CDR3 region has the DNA TGTGCCAGCAGCCGGGGGGACAGGTGGGGAAACACCATATATTTT.

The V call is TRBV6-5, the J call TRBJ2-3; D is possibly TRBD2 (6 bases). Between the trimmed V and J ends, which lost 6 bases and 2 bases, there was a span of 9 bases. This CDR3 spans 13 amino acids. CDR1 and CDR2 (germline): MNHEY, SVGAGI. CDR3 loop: CASRRTNTDTQYF. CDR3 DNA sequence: TGTGCCAGCAGGAGGACTAACACAGATACGCAGTATTTT.

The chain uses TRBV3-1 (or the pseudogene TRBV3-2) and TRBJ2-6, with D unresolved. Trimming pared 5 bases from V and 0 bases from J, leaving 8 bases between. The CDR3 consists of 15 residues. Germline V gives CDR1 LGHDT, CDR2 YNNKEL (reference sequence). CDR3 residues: CASSYHSSGANVLTF. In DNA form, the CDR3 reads TGTGCCAGCAGCTACCACAGCTCTGGGGCCAACGTCCTGACTTTC.

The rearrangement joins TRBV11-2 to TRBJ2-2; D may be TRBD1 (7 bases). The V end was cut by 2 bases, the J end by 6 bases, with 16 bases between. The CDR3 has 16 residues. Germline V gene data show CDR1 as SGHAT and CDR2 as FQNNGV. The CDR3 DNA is TGTGCCAGCAGCTTATCTTGGGCGGGACAGCCCGGGGAGCTGTTTTTT. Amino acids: CASSLSWAGQPGELFF.

CDR3 sequence: CASSRDRPGVAFF. The CDR3 DNA follows: TGTGCCAGCAGTCGTGACAGACCAGGGGTGGCTTTCTTT. The rearrangement joins TRBV28 to TRBJ1-1; possibly TRBD1 for D (6 bases). Trimming cost V 5 bases and J 11 bases, with 18 bases left between them. The CDR3 is 13 residues long. Looked up from germline, CDR1 is MDHEN and CDR2 is SYDVKM.

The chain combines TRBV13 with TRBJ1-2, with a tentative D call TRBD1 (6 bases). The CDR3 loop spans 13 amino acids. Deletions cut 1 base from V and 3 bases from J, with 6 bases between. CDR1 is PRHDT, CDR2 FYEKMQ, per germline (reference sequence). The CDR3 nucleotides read TGTGCCAGCAGCTTAGACAGGGACTATGGCTACACCTTC. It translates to CASSLDRDYGYTF.

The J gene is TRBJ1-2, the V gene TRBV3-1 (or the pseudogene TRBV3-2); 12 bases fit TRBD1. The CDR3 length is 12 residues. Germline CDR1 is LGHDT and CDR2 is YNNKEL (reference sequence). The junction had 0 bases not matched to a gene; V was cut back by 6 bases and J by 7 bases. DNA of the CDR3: TGTGCCAGCAGGGGACAGGGGGCTGGCTACACCTTC. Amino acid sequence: CASRGQGAGYTF.

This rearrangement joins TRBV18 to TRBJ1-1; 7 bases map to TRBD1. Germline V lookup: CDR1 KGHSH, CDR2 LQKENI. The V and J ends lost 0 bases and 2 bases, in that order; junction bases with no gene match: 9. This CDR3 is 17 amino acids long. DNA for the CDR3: TGTGCCAGCTCACCACCGTCGGGACAGCAGCAAAACACTGAAGCTTTCTTT. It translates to CASSPPSGQQQNTEAFF. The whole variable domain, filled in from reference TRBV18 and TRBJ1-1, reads NAGVMQNPRHLVRRRGQEARLRCSPMKGHSHVYWYRQLPEEGLKFMVYLQKENIIDESGMPKERFSAEFPKEGPSILRIQQVVRGDSAAYFCASSPPSGQQQNTEAFFGQGTRLTVV.

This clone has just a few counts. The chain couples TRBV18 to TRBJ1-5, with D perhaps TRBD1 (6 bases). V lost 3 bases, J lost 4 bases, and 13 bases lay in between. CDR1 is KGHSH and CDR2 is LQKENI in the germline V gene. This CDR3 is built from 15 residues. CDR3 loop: CASSPEQGGNQPQHF. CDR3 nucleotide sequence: TGTGCCAGCTCACCGGAACAGGGTGGAAATCAGCCCCAGCATTTT.